This T cell receptor (beta chain) originates from a study of blood T cell repertoires in COVID-19 (dated by TCRdb to 2018 to 2021). Regarding the study in general: The collaborator samples originated in the United States, Italy and Spain and spanned the acute and convalescent phases of COVID-19. The material from the prospective study consisted of cDNA or gDNA derived from T cells, B-cell-depleted T cells, or PBMCs. Subjects who had been exposed to COVID-19, were actively infected with it, or had recovered from it provided the deeply sampled blood TCRbeta repertoires that made up the dataset. The repertoires were released in a freely available public database intended as a resource for research on the immune response to SARS-CoV-2. Samples came from the ongoing ImmuneRACE study (first 160 participants) plus 1,254 subjects from 6 global collaborators. Sample metadata almost always included a de-identified subject ID, COVID-19 status, age in years and sex. HLA class I and class II types, where available, came from metadata supplied by the sample provider rather than from assay-based typing.

Results the study describes overall, beyond this receptor: Clinical and demographic metadata were provided uncurated, with the amount varying by source and participant.

Collaborating institutions collected whole blood in K2EDTA tubes following their own protocols. For TCRbeta analysis, collaborators shipped samples as frozen whole blood, isolated PBMCs, or DNA extracted from either of those sample types. From V the trimming removes 1 base and from J it removes 5 bases, while the gene matches leave 7 bases of the junction unaccounted for. The CDR3 sequence holds 16 residues, the cysteine and phenylalanine included. The CDR3 DNA has 48 bases and is translated from base 1. The CDR1 and CDR2 encoded by the germline V gene (reference sequence) are LNHDA and SQIVND. The sample holds one count of this clone. No antigen is known for it. Per-base quality was not reported, and no clone a single base away is much larger than it. TCRbeta CDR3 regions were amplified from genomic DNA by means of the immunoSEQ Assay, a bias-controlled multiplex PCR. Per the source publication's procedure: The number of nucleated cells in each sample was estimated from the amplification of reference gene primers within the assay. To quantify the absolute abundance of each unique TCRbeta CDR3 rearrangement, sequence reads were collapsed and filtered. For each sample, productive Simpson clonality was calculated by taking the square root of Simpson's diversity index across productive rearrangements. TCRdb mirrors the immuneACCESS table, restricted to in-frame sequences. Some clones are absent from its copies; in checked studies, under half trace to an unresolved V gene, and the reason for the others is unknown. The V and J calls and clone size come from that table; D and trimming were worked out from the DNA. The sample has tens of thousands of clones on record, 84% of them singletons. Roughly 10% of the sample lies in the top ten.

This TCR was recovered from a man between 60 and 75 years old with acute or convalescent COVID-19. Sequenced input: peripheral blood. The receptor chain draws on TRBV19 and TRBJ2-1; 8 bases in the junction line up with TRBD2. Here is the DNA: TGTGCCAGTAGTATAGTAGGCGGGGGGTCACACAATGAGCAGTTCTTC. This translates into CASSIVGGGSHNEQFF.